This T cell receptor (beta chain) was identified in a study of blood T cell repertoires in COVID-19. Overall study context: Samples representing acute and convalescent COVID-19 were sourced from the United States, Italy and Spain.

In the authors' methods: Amplifying reference gene primers gave estimates of nucleated cell counts. This table comes from immunoSEQ multiplex PCR, and its TCRdb copy is limited to in-frame clones, with some not included. V, J and clone size derive from that table, while D and trimming were established from the DNA sequence. The table shows approximately 270,000 clones, with around 84% occurring only once. The germline CDR1 and CDR2 sequences are LGHDT and YNNKEL (reference sequence). With V trimmed by 0 bases and J by 3 bases, 4 bases remained unmatched. The CDR3 has 16 residues. In its sample, this clone was seen once.

This receptor was obtained from a middle-aged man who had recovered from COVID-19. The V and J genes are TRBV3-1 (or the pseudogene TRBV3-2) and TRBJ2-1; TRBD2 matches at 8 bases. Sequences were obtained from PBMCs or T cells enriched from blood (not recorded which). CDR3 nucleotides: TGTGCCAGCAGCCAAGAACTAGCGGTATTCTACAATGAGCAGTTCTTC. Amino acids: CASSQELAVFYNEQFF.